The 29 T cell receptor beta chains below all came from one sample that was sequenced in a study of shared clonotypes between healthy human individuals. CD45RO-negative, CCR7-positively selected cells formed the naive CD8 fraction, excluding terminally differentiated effector memory CD45RA+ cells. The repertoire was sequenced with immunoSEQ multiplex PCR; TCRdb's copy has only in-frame clones and lacks some. The sample lists about 2.1 million clones, about 93% occurring once. The source material was naive CD8+ T cells from PBMCs. The receptors come from a man younger than 30 in good health. Some clones in this sample may be carry-over from other donors' samples.

The V call is TRBV28, the J call TRBJ2-5; D uncertain. The germline V gene encodes CDR1 MDHEN and CDR2 SYDVKM. The CDR3 covers 15 residues. Deletions cut 4 bases from V and 4 bases from J, with 16 bases between. This CDR3 is CASSSIATLGETQYF. The CDR3 bases are TGTGCCAGCAGTTCTATTGCGACGTTGGGAGAGACCCAGTACTTC.

Notes on this clone: The sample contains more than one DNA sequence encoding this CDR3. The CDR3 sequence is CASSLGGNTEAFF. CDR3 sequence (DNA): TGTGCCAGCAGTCTAGGAGGTAACACTGAAGCTTTCTTT. V gene TRBV27 combines with J gene TRBJ1-1; no clear D gene. The germline gives CDR1 MNHEY, CDR2 SMNVEV (reference sequence). The CDR3 totals 13 residues. Deletions cut 5 bases from V and 2 bases from J, with 9 bases between.

This sequence joins TRBV6-5 and TRBJ2-5, with 10 bases lining up with TRBD1. Germline V gene data show CDR1 as MNHEY and CDR2 as SVGAGI. The CDR3 has 15 amino acids. V gave up 6 bases and J gave up 5 bases; unmatched junction bases: 9. The CDR3 here is CASSTDGDRGETQYF. The CDR3 region has the DNA TGTGCCAGCAGCACCGACGGGGACAGGGGTGAGACCCAGTACTTC.

Only one count was recorded for this clone. The chain joins TRBV6-1 to TRBJ2-6; no definite D call. Trimming took 6 bases from V and 0 from J, leaving 9 bases between them. Germline lookup yields CDR1 MNHNS and CDR2 SASEGT. The CDR3 spans 15 residues. DNA of the CDR3: TGTGCCAGCAGCGTTCAGAGCTCTGGGGCCAACGTCCTGACTTTC. This encodes CASSVQSSGANVLTF.

The chain employs TRBV18 and TRBJ1-5; TRBD1 matches at 10 bases. This CDR3 is 16 amino acids long. J gave up 5 bases and V 4 bases, and 8 bases lay outside the gene matches. Germline CDR1 is KGHSH and CDR2 is LQKENI. The CDR3 loop is CASSQAGGQGDQPQHF. The CDR3 DNA reads TGTGCCAGCTCACAAGCCGGCGGACAGGGGGATCAGCCCCAGCATTTT. The complete variable domain, with remaining parts taken from reference TRBV18 and TRBJ1-5, reads NAGVMQNPRHLVRRRGQEARLRCSPMKGHSHVYWYRQLPEEGLKFMVYLQKENIIDESGMPKERFSAEFPKEGPSILRIQQVVRGDSAAYFCASSQAGGQGDQPQHFGDGTRLSIL.

The V gene is TRBV9, the J gene TRBJ1-2, with TRBD1 as a possible D gene (5 bases). The CDR3 has 14 amino acids. Germline V CDR1 and CDR2: SGDLS, YYNGEE. V gave up 3 bases and J gave up 8 bases, with 17 bases separating them. The CDR3 is CASSGDHRDEGYTF. The CDR3 coding sequence is TGTGCCAGCAGCGGAGACCACCGGGACGAGGGCTACACCTTC.

Only one count was recorded for this clone. Additional DNA sequences in this sample encode the identical CDR3. The chain combines TRBV4-3 with TRBJ1-3; 7 bases map to TRBD1. This CDR3 is built from 15 residues. Germline assignment: CDR1 LGHNA and CDR2 YSLEER. With V trimmed by 3 bases and J by 0 bases, 2 bases remained unmatched. The CDR3 DNA sequence: TGCGCCAGCAGCCAGGACAGGAGCTCTGGAAACACCATATATTTT. Its translation is CASSQDRSSGNTIYF.

The V gene is TRBV9, the J gene TRBJ1-3, with D uncertain. The CDR3 has 15 amino acids. Trimming pared 4 bases from V and 4 bases from J, leaving 15 bases between. Germline CDR1 is SGDLS and CDR2 is YYNGEE. CDR3 nucleotides: TGTGCCAGCAGCCCCGGAGGCTCTTTAGGAAACACCATATATTTT. Translation gives CASSPGGSLGNTIYF.

V usage is TRBV27 and J usage is TRBJ2-7; D might be TRBD2 (7 bases). V gave up 6 bases and J gave up 2 bases, with 20 bases separating them. In germline, CDR1 is MNHEY, CDR2 SMNVEV (reference sequence). The CDR3 spans 16 residues. The CDR3 region has the DNA TGTGCCAGCAGCCTAAGGGGAGGGGGGCGGACCTACGAGCAGTACTTC. Protein sequence: CASSLRGGGRTYEQYF.

The chain has TRBV13 and TRBJ2-2; the match to TRBD1 covers 9 bases. Germline values: CDR1 PRHDT, CDR2 FYEKMQ (reference sequence). With 4 bases clipped from V and 7 bases from J, the junction kept 13 bases outside the gene matches. The CDR3 sequence is 17 residues long. The CDR3: CASSSEGTGTGSGELFF. CDR3 sequence (DNA): TGTGCCAGCAGCTCAGAGGGGACAGGGACCGGGAGCGGGGAGCTGTTTTTT.

The chain carries TRBV11-2 and TRBJ2-4, with TRBD1 matching 9 bases. Germline trimming cut 4 bases from V and 8 bases from J; bases unmatched to any gene: 12. Germline values: CDR1 SGHAT, CDR2 FQNNGV. CDR3 length equals 16 residues. The CDR3: CASSYGPGTGLDIQYF. CDR3 nucleotides: TGTGCCAGCAGCTACGGTCCCGGGACAGGGTTGGACATTCAGTACTTC.

This rearrangement joins TRBV5-4 to TRBJ2-1; D remains ambiguous. CDR1 and CDR2 from the germline V gene are SGHNT and YYREEE (reference sequence). This CDR3 is 8 amino acids long. V lost 10 bases to trimming and J lost 14 bases, with 10 bases between them. For the CDR3, the DNA is TGTGCCTTTGGCGAGGAGTTCTTC. This gives the protein CAFGEEFF.

In DNA form, the CDR3 reads TGTGCCAGTAGTGCCGATCTAGCGAGCTCCTACAATGAGCAGTTCTTC. This sequence encodes CASSADLASSYNEQFF. This chain uses TRBV19 with TRBJ2-1; D is possibly TRBD2 (6 bases). CDR3 length: 16 residues. V dropped 5 bases and J dropped 0 bases, with 14 bases sitting between them. Per germline, CDR1 LNHDA and CDR2 SQIVND (reference sequence). The whole variable domain, filled in from reference TRBV19 and TRBJ2-1, reads DGGITQSPKYLFRKEGQNVTLSCEQNLNHDAMYWYRQDPGQGLRLIYYSQIVNDFQKGDIAEGYSVSREKKESFPLTVTSAQKNPTAFYLCASSADLASSYNEQFFGPGTRLTVL.

DNA of the CDR3: TGTGCCAGCAGTTACAGGGACAAGTCCTACAATGAGCAGTTCTTC. Encoded protein: CASSYRDKSYNEQFF. V is TRBV6-5 and J is TRBJ2-1; the D gene is possibly TRBD1 (6 bases). CDR1 is MNHEY, CDR2 SVGAGI, per germline. Trimming took 2 bases from V and 1 from J, leaving 9 bases between them. The CDR3 runs 15 residues.

This chain uses TRBV16 with TRBJ2-7; 9 bases are a match to TRBD2. CDR1 KGHSY and CDR2 FQNENV come from the germline V gene. Trimming took 7 bases from V and 4 from J; bases not matched to a gene: 11. The CDR3 covers 15 residues. The CDR3 nucleotides are TGTGCCAGCACCGCGGCAGCGGGGGGTCAATACGAGCAGTACTTC. It is translated as CASTAAAGGQYEQYF.

The J gene is TRBJ2-5, the V gene TRBV23-1; 8 positions agree with TRBD1. TRBV23-1 is an ORF, with its function uncertain. Unmatched junction bases numbered 6, after V lost 6 bases and J lost 0 bases. There are 15 residues in the CDR3. CDR3 loop: CASRQPGQDQETQYF. CDR3 DNA: TGCGCCAGCAGGCAGCCGGGACAGGACCAAGAGACCCAGTACTTC.

The rearrangement uses TRBV7-8 and TRBJ1-1; 12 positions match TRBD1. The CDR3 totals 15 residues. Germline CDR1 and CDR2: SGHVS and FQNEAQ. V shed 4 bases and J 4 bases; nucleotides not matched to a gene: 4. CDR3 protein: CASSSGQGAGTEAFF. CDR3 in DNA: TGTGCCAGCAGCTCGGGACAGGGGGCCGGCACTGAAGCTTTCTTT.

This clone was seen only once. This specimen includes other DNA sequences encoding the same CDR3. The chain joins TRBV29-1 to TRBJ2-3, with TRBD2 matching 11 bases. CDR3 size: 16 residues. The J segment lost 2 bases and the V segment lost 6 bases, leaving 10 bases of the junction unmatched. Germline CDR1 is SQVTM and CDR2 is ANQGSEA. The CDR3 DNA sequence: TGCAGCGTCGACACCGGGACTAGCGGTTACACAGATACGCAGTATTTT. Its protein is CSVDTGTSGYTDTQYF.

The V call is TRBV2, the J call TRBJ2-5; 10 bases match TRBD2. J gave up 4 bases and V 6 bases, and 11 bases lay outside the gene matches. Germline V gives CDR1 SNHLY, CDR2 FYNNEI. The CDR3 totals 16 residues. The CDR3 DNA reads TGTGCCAGCAGAGGGGCTAGCGGGAGAGGAGGAGAGACCCAGTACTTC. Its translation is CASRGASGRGGETQYF.

The chain employs TRBV4-1 and TRBJ2-2; 8 bases are shared with TRBD2. V was pared by 4 bases and J by 2 bases, with 6 bases of the junction left unmatched. Germline assignment: CDR1 MGHRA and CDR2 YSYEKL. The CDR3 totals 16 residues. The CDR3 spells CASSPLAGGNTGELFF. CDR3 nucleotide sequence: TGCGCCAGCAGCCCCTTGGCGGGGGGAAACACCGGGGAGCTGTTTTTT.

The chain carries TRBV2 and TRBJ2-7; TRBD2 matches 9 bases. Trimming took 7 bases from V and 3 from J; bases not matched to a gene: 16. In germline, CDR1 is SNHLY, CDR2 FYNNEI. The CDR3 sequence is 17 residues long. The CDR3 protein is CASMRSEVSGRIYEQYF. CDR3 DNA: TGTGCCAGCATGCGATCGGAGGTTAGCGGGAGAATCTACGAGCAGTACTTC.

A remark on this clone: Other nucleotide sequences from this sample produce the same CDR3. The V gene is TRBV18, the J gene TRBJ2-7; maybe TRBD1 (5 bases). Trimming removed 6 bases at V and 4 bases at J, with 13 bases between. The CDR3 extends over 13 amino acids. Germline V lookup: CDR1 KGHSH, CDR2 LQKENI. The CDR3 sequence is CASSPARAYEQYF. The CDR3 DNA reads TGTGCCAGCTCCCCGGCCAGGGCATACGAGCAGTACTTC.

The chain joins TRBV7-3 to TRBJ2-3, with 10 bases lining up with TRBD2. Trimming took 5 bases from V and 0 from J; bases not matched to a gene: 17. Per the germline V gene, CDR1 is SGHTA and CDR2 is FQGTGA. This CDR3 spans 20 amino acids. The CDR3 here is CASSEKGLSGRPLSTDTQYF. CDR3 DNA sequence: TGTGCCAGCAGCGAAAAGGGACTTAGCGGGAGGCCCCTTAGCACAGATACGCAGTATTTT.

The V gene is TRBV27, the J gene TRBJ2-6, with 7 nucleotides matching TRBD1. Trimming at V came to 5 bases and at J to 0 bases, leaving 10 bases not matched to a gene. The CDR3 is made up of 18 amino acids. Germline CDR1 reads MNHEY; CDR2 reads SMNVEV (reference sequence). The CDR3 is CASSDIDRVSSGANVLTF. CDR3 nucleotides: TGTGCCAGCAGTGATATAGACAGGGTGAGCTCTGGGGCCAACGTCCTGACTTTC.

The chain uses TRBV7-9 and TRBJ2-7; the D call may be TRBD1 or TRBD2 (5 bases each). V was shortened by 4 bases and J by 4 bases, with 14 bases between the two germline ends. The germline gives CDR1 SEHNR, CDR2 FQNEAQ (reference sequence). The CDR3 sequence is 14 residues long. The CDR3 coding sequence is TGTGCCAGCAGCTCTAGGGACCACTCATACGAGCAGTACTTC. This sequence encodes CASSSRDHSYEQYF. Full variable domain (missing parts from reference TRBV7-9 and TRBJ2-7): DTGVSQNPRHKITKRGQNVTFRCDPISEHNRLYWYRQTLGQGPEFLTYFQNEAQLEKSRLLSDRFSAERPKGSFSTLEIQRTEQGDSAMYLCASSSRDHSYEQYFGPGTRLTVT.

The chain recombines TRBV29-1 with TRBJ1-5, with D hard to call. V shed 3 bases and J shed 0 bases, with 9 bases lying between them. Germline V CDR1 and CDR2: SQVTM, ANQGSEA. This CDR3 is built from 14 residues. CDR3 protein: CSVEYGSSNQPQHF. The CDR3 DNA follows: TGCAGCGTTGAGTACGGGTCTAGCAATCAGCCCCAGCATTTT. The entire variable domain, with the rest obtained from reference TRBV29-1 and TRBJ1-5, is as follows: SAVISQKPSRDICQRGTSLTIQCQVDSQVTMMFWYRQQPGQSLTLIATANQGSEATYESGFVIDKFPISRPNLTFSTLTVSNMSPEDSSIYLCSVEYGSSNQPQHFGDGTRLSIL.

Concerning this clone itself: This sample also contains other DNA sequences that code for the same CDR3. This sequence joins TRBV20-1 and TRBJ1-1, with D possibly TRBD1 on 6 matching bases. The V and J ends lost 2 bases and 5 bases respectively, with 6 bases between them. The CDR3 runs to 11 residues. Germline V lookup: CDR1 DFQATT, CDR2 SNEGSKA (reference sequence). The CDR3 loop reads CSARQGTEAFF. In nucleotides, the CDR3 is TGCAGTGCTAGACAGGGGACTGAAGCTTTCTTT.

The V gene is TRBV4-1, the J gene TRBJ2-7, with TRBD2 as a possible D gene (5 bases). CDR1 is MGHRA, CDR2 YSYEKL, per germline. Trimming removed 3 bases at V and 0 bases at J, with 12 bases between. This CDR3 region has 15 residues. Here the CDR3 reads CASSQTRGNSYEQYF. CDR3 sequence (DNA): TGCGCCAGCAGCCAGACTCGGGGAAACTCCTACGAGCAGTACTTC.

The CDR3 here is CAIRPQLAGAEETQYF. DNA for the CDR3: TGTGCCATCAGACCACAACTAGCGGGAGCGGAGGAGACCCAGTACTTC. This rearrangement joins TRBV10-3 to TRBJ2-5; TRBD2 matches 11 bases. This CDR3 is 16 amino acids long. The V gene's germline CDR1 is ENHRY and CDR2 SYGVKD. Trimming cost V 6 bases and J 5 bases; bases outside gene matches: 11.